This T cell receptor (beta chain) emerged from a study of T cell responses to AZD1222 COVID-19 vaccine. Study-wide results and limits: Baseline serology detected seropositivity in only six or seven AZD1222 recipients. Receipt of two AZD1222 doses was followed by a rise in Spike-specific TCR breadth and depth.

Details on this clone: Antigen specificity is unknown.

This CDR3 region has 11 residues. CDR1 is MNHEY, CDR2 SVGAGI, per germline. The ends were cut back, 2 bases at V and 6 bases at J, with 5 bases in the middle. Pooling covered second doses at about 4 or about 12 weeks. Sequencing was performed with immunoSEQ multiplex PCR; in TCRdb, only in-frame clones are kept and a portion is missing. The table has 120,000 or so clones, about nine tenths seen once; the top ten hold roughly 7.9%. Specimen: peripheral blood, collected 28 days after the second AZD1222 dose. This sequence originates from an adult who received the AZD1222 COVID-19 vaccine. The chain links TRBV6-5 to TRBJ2-7; D not resolved. The CDR3 region is CASSYESEQYF. The CDR3 region has the DNA TGTGCCAGCAGTTACGAATCCGAGCAGTACTTC.